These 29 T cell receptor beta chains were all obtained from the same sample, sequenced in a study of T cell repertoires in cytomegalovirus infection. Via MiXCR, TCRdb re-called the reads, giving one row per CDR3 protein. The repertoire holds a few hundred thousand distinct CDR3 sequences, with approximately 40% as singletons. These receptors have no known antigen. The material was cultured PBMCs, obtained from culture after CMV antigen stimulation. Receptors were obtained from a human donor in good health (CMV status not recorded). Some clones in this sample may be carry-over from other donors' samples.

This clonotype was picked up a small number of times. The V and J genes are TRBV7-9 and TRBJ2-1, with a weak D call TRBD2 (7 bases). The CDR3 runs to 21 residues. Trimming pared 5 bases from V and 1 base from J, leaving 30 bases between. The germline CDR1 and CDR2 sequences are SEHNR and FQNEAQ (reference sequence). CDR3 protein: CASSLPGGGLAANPSYNEQFF. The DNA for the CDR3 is TGTGCCAGCAGCCTCCCCGGCGGGGGCCTAGCGGCCAATCCGTCCTACAATGAGCAGTTCTTC.

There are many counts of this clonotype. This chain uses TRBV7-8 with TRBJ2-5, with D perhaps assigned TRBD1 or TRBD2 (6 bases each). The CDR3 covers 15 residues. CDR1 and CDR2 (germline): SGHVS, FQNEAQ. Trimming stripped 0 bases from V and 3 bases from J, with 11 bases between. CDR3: CASSLARGREETQYF. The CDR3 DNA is TGTGCCAGCAGCTTAGCCCGGGGGCGTGAAGAGACCCAGTACTTC.

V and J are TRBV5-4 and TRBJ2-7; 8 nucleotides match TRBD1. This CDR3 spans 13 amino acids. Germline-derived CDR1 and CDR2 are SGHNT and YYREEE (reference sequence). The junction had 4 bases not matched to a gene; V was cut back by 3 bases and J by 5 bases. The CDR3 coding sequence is TGTGCCAGCAGCTCAGGGGGCAGGGACGAGCAGTACTTC. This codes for CASSSGGRDEQYF.

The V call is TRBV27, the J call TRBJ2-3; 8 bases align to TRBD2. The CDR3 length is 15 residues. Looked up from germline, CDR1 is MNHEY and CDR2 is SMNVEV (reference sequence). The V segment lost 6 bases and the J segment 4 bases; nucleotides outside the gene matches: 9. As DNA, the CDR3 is TGTGCCAGCAGACCCCGGGGGGGCCCCTCAGATACGCAGTATTTT. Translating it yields CASRPRGGPSDTQYF.

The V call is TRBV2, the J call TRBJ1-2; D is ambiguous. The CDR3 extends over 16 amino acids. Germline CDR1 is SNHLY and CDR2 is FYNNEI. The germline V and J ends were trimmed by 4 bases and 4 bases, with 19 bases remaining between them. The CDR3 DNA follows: TGTGCCAGCAGTGCACTCTGGGAGGCCCGGACCTATGGCTACACCTTC. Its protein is CASSALWEARTYGYTF.

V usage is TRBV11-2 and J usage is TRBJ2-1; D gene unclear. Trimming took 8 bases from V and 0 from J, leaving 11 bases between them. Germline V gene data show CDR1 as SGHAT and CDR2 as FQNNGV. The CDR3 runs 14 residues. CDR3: CASAVLGSYNEQFF. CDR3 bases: TGTGCCAGCGCGGTTTTGGGCTCCTACAATGAGCAGTTCTTC.

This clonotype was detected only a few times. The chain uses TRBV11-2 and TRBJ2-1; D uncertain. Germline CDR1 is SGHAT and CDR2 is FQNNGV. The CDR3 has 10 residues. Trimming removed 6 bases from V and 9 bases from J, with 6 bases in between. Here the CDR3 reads CASSSGEQFF. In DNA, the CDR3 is TGTGCCAGCAGTTCGGGTGAGCAGTTCTTC.

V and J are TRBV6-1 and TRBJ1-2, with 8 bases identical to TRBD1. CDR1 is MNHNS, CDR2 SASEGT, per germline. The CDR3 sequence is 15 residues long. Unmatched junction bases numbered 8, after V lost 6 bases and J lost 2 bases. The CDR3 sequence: CASRDRTGRNYGYTF. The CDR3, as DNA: TGTGCCAGCAGGGACCGGACAGGGCGAAACTATGGCTACACCTTC.

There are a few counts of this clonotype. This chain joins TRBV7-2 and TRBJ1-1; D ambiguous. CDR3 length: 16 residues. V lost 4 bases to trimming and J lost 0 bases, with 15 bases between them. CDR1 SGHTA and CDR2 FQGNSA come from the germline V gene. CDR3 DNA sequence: TGTGCCAGCAGCTCGCGGAGAGGACGGGTGAACACTGAAGCTTTCTTT. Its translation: CASSSRRGRVNTEAFF. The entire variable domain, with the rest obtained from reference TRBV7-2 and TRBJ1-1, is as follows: GAGVSQSPSNKVTEKGKDVELRCDPISGHTALYWYRQSLGQGLEFLIYFQGNSAPDKSGLPSDRFSAERTGGSVSTLTIQRTQQEDSAVYLCASSSRRGRVNTEAFFGQGTRLTVV.

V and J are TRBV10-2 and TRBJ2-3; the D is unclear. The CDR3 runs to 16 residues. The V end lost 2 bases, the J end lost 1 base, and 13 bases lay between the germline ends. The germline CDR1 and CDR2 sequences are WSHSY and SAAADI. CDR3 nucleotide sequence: TGCGCCAGCAGTGAGCCCGAAACTACAGGCACAGATACGCAGTATTTT. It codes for CASSEPETTGTDTQYF.

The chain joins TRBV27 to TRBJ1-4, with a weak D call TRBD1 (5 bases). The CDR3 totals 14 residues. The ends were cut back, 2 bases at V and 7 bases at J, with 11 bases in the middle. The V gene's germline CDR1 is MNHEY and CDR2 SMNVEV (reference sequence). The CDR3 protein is CASSLIGEGEKLFF. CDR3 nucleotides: TGTGCCAGCAGTTTAATAGGGGAGGGTGAAAAACTGTTTTTT.

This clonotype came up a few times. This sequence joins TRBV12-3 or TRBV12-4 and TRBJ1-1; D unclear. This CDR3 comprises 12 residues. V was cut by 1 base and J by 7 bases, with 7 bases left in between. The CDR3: CASSLEGLEAFF. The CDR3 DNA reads TGTGCCAGCAGTTTAGAGGGCCTTGAAGCTTTCTTT.

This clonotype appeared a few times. CDR3 coding DNA: TGTGCCAGCAGCGGACGCCTAGACCGACTAGCGGGATTAACAGATACGCAGTATTTT. Protein: CASSGRLDRLAGLTDTQYF. This sequence joins TRBV6-1 and TRBJ2-3; 11 nucleotides match TRBD2. Germline assignment: CDR1 MNHNS and CDR2 SASEGT. V was clipped by 6 bases and J by 3 bases; unmatched bases: 17. CDR3 length: 19 residues.

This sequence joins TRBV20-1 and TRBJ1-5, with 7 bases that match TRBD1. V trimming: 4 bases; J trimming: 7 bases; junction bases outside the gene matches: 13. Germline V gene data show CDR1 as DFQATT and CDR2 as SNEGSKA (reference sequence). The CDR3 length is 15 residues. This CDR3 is CSATNTNRGEQPQHF. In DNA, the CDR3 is TGCAGTGCTACCAACACCAACAGGGGAGAGCAGCCCCAGCATTTT.

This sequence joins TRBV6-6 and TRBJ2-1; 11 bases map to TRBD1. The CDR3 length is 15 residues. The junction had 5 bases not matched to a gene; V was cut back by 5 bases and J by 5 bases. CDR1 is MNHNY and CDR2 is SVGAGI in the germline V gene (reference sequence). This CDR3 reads CASSAGTGGDNEQFF. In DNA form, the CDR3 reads TGTGCCAGCAGTGCTGGGACAGGGGGAGACAATGAGCAGTTCTTC.

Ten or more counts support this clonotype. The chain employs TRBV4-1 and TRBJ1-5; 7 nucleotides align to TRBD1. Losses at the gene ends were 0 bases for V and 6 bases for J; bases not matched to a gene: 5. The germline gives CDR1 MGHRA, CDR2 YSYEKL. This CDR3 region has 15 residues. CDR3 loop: CASSQECRGSQPQHF. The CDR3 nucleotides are TGCGCCAGCAGCCAAGAATGCAGGGGGTCTCAGCCCCAGCATTTT.

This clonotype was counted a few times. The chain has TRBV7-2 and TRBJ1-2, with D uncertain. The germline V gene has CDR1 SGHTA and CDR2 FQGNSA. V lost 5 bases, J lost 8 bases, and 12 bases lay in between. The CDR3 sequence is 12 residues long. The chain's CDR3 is CASSQSGRGYTF. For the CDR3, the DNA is TGTGCCAGCAGCCAGAGCGGCAGGGGCTACACCTTC.

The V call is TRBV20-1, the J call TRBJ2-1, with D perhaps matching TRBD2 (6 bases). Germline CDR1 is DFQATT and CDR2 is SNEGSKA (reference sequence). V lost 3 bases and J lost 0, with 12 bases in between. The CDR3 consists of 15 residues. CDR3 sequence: CSASADGSSYNEQFF. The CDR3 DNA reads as TGCAGTGCTAGTGCCGACGGGAGCTCCTACAATGAGCAGTTCTTC.

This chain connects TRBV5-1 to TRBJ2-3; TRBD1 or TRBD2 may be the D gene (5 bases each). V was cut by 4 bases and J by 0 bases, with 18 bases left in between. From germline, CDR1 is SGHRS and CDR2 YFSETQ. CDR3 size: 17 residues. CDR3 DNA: TGCGCCAGCAGCCCTGACTTGACGAGGGGAAGCACAGATACGCAGTATTTT. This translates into CASSPDLTRGSTDTQYF.

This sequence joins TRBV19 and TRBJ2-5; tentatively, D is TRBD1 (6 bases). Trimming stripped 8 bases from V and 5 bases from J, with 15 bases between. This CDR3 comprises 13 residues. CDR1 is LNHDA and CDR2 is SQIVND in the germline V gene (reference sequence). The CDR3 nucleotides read TGTGCCAGTGCAACAGGGAAGGGGGAGACCCAGTACTTC. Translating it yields CASATGKGETQYF. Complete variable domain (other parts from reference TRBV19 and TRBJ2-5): DGGITQSPKYLFRKEGQNVTLSCEQNLNHDAMYWYRQDPGQGLRLIYYSQIVNDFQKGDIAEGYSVSREKKESFPLTVTSAQKNPTAFYLCASATGKGETQYFGPGTRLLVL.

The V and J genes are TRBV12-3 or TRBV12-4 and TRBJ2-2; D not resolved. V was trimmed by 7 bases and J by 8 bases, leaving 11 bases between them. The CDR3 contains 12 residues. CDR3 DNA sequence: TGTGCCAGCACCTCTACGTCTGGGGAGCTGTTTTTT. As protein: CASTSTSGELFF.

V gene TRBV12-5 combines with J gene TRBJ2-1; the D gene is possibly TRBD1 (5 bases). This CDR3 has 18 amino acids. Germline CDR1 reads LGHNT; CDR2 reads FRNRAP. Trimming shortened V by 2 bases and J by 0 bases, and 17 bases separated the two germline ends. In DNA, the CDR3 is TGTGCTAGTGGTTTGTCGACCTCACAGGCAAGCTCCTACAATGAGCAGTTCTTC. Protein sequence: CASGLSTSQASSYNEQFF. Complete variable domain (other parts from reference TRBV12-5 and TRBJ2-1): DARVTQTPRHKVTEMGQEVTMRCQPILGHNTVFWYRQTMMQGLELLAYFRNRAPLDDSGMPKDRFSAEMPDATLATLKIQPSEPRDSAVYFCASGLSTSQASSYNEQFFGPGTRLTVL.

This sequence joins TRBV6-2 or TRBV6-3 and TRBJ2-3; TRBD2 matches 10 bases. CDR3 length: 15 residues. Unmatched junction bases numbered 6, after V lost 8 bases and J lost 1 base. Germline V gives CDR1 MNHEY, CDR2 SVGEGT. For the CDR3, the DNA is TGTGCCAGCGGGGGGACTAGCGCCCGCACAGATACGCAGTATTTT. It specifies CASGGTSARTDTQYF.

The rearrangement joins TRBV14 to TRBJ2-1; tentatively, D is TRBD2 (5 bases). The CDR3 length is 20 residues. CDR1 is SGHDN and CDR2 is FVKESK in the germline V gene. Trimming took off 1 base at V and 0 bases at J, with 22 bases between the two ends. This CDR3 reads CASSQGGIGSVKSSYNEQFF. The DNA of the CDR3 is TGTGCCAGCAGCCAAGGAGGGATAGGAAGCGTAAAAAGCTCCTACAATGAGCAGTTCTTC.

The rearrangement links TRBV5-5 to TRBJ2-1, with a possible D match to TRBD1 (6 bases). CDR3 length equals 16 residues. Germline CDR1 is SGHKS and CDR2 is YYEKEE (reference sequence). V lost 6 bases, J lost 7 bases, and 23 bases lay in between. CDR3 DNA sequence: TGTGCCAGCACCACAATGACAGGTTCTTCATGGAATGAGCAGTTCTTC. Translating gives CASTTMTGSSWNEQFF.

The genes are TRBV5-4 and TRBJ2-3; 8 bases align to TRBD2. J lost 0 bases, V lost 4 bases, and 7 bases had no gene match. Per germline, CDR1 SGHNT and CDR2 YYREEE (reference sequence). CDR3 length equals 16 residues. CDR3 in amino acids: CASSRYSGASTDTQYF. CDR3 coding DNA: TGTGCCAGCAGCAGGTATAGCGGGGCTAGCACAGATACGCAGTATTTT.

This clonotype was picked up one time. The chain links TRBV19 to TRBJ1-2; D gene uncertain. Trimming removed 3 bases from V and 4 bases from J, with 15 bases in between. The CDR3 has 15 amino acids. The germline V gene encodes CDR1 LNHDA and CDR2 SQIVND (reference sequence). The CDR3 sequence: CASSITEAFPYGYTF. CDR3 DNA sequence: TGTGCCAGTAGTATTACGGAAGCGTTCCCCTATGGCTACACCTTC.

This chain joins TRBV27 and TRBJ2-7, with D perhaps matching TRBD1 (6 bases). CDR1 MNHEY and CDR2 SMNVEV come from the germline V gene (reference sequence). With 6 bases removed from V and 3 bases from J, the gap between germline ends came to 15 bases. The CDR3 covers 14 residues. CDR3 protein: CASSRGQLFYEQYF. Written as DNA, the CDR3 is TGTGCCAGCAGCCGCGGACAGTTATTCTACGAGCAGTACTTC.

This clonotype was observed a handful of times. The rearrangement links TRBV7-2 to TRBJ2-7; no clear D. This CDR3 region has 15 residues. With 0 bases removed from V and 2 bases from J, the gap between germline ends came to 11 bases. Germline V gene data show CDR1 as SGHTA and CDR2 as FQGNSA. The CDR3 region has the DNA TGTGCCAGCAGCTTAGCGGGCAGGACCCCCTACGAGCAGTACTTC. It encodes CASSLAGRTPYEQYF. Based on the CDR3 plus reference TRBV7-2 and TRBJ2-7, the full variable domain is GAGVSQSPSNKVTEKGKDVELRCDPISGHTALYWYRQSLGQGLEFLIYFQGNSAPDKSGLPSDRFSAERTGGSVSTLTIQRTQQEDSAVYLCASSLAGRTPYEQYFGPGTRLTVT.